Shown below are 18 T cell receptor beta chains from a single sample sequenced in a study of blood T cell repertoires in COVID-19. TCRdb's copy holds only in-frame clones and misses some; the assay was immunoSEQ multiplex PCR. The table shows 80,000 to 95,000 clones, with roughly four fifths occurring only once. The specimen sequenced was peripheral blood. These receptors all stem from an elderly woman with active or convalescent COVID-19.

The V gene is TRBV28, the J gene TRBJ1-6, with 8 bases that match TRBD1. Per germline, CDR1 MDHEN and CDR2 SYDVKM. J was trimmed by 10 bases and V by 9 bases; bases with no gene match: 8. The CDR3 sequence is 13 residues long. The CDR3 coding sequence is TGTGCCAGTACTCCGGGACAGGAGTCACCCCTCCACTTT. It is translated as CASTPGQESPLHF.

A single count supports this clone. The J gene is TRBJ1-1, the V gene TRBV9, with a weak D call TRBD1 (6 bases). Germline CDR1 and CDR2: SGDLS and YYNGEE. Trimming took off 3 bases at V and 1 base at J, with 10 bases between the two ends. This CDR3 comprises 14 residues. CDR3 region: CASSGGGTNTEAFF. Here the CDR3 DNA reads TGTGCCAGCAGCGGAGGGGGTACGAACACTGAAGCTTTCTTT.

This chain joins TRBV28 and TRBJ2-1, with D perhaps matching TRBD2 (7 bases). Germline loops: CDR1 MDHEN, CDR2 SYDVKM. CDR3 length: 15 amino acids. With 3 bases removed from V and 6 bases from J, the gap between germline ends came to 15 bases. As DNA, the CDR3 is TGTGCCAGCAGTTTTACGGGGGGCGATGGCAATGAGCAGTTCTTC. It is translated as CASSFTGGDGNEQFF.

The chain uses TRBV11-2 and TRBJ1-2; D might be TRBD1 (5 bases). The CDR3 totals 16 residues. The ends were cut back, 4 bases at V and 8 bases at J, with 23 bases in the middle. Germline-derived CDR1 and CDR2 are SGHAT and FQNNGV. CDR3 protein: CASSSLASPGGVGYTF. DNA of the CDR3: TGTGCCAGCAGCTCCCTTGCCTCTCCGGGGGGAGTGGGCTACACCTTC.

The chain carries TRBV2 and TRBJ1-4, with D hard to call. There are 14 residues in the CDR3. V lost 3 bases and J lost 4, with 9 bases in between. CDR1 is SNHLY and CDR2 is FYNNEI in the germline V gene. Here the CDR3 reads CASSDRGFNEKLFF. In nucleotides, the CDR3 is TGTGCCAGCAGTGATCGAGGATTTAATGAAAAACTGTTTTTT.

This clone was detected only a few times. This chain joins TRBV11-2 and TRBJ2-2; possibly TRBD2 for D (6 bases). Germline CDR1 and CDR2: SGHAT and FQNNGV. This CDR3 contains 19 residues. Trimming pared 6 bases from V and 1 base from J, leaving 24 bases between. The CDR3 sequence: CASRSLVNPIAVNTGELFF. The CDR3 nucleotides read TGTGCCAGCAGATCTCTAGTTAACCCTATAGCGGTGAACACCGGGGAGCTGTTTTTT.

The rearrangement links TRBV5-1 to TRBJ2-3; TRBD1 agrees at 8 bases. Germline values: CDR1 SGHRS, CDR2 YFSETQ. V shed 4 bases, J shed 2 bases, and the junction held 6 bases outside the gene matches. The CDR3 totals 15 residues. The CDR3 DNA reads TGCGCCAGCAGCCCAAGACAGGGGATCACAGATACGCAGTATTTT. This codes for CASSPRQGITDTQYF.

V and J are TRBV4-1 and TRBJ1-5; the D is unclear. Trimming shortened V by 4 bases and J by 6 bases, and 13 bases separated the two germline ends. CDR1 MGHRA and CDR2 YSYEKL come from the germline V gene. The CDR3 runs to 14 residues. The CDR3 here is CASSPSRVAQPQHF. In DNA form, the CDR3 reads TGCGCCAGCAGCCCCTCGAGGGTCGCTCAGCCCCAGCATTTT.

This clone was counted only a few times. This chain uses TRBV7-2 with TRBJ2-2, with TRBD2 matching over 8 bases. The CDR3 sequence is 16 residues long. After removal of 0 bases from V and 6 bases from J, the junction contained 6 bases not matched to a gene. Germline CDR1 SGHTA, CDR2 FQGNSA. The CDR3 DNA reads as TGTGCCAGCAGCTTAGCGGCGACTAGCGATCCCGGGGAGCTGTTTTTT. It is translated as CASSLAATSDPGELFF. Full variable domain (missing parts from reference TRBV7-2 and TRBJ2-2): GAGVSQSPSNKVTEKGKDVELRCDPISGHTALYWYRQSLGQGLEFLIYFQGNSAPDKSGLPSDRFSAERTGGSVSTLTIQRTQQEDSAVYLCASSLAATSDPGELFFGEGSRLTVL.

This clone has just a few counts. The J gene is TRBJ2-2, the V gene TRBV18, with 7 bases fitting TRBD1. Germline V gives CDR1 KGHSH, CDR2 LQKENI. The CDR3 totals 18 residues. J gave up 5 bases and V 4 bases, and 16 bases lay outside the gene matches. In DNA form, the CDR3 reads TGTGCCAGCTCACTAGAACTTCCGGGACAGAAAACTACCGGGGAGCTGTTTTTT. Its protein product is CASSLELPGQKTTGELFF. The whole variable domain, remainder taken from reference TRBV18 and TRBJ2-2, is NAGVMQNPRHLVRRRGQEARLRCSPMKGHSHVYWYRQLPEEGLKFMVYLQKENIIDESGMPKERFSAEFPKEGPSILRIQQVVRGDSAAYFCASSLELPGQKTTGELFFGEGSRLTVL.

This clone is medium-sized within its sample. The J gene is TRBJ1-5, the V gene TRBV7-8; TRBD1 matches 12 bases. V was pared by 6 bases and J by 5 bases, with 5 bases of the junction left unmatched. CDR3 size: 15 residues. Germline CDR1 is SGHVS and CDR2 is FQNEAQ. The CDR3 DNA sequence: TGTGCCAGCAGTCTAGGGACAGGGGGCCATCAGCCCCAGCATTTT. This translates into CASSLGTGGHQPQHF.

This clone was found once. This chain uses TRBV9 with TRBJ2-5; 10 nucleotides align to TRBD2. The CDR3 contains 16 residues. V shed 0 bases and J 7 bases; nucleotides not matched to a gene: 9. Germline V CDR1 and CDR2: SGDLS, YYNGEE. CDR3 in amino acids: CASSVGVAGGDRTQYF. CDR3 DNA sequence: TGTGCCAGCAGCGTAGGTGTAGCGGGGGGAGATAGGACCCAGTACTTC.

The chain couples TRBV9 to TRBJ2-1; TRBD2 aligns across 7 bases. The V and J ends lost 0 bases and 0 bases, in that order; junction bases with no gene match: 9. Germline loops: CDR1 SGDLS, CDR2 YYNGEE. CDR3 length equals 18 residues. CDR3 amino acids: CASSVGSGEHSSYNEQFF. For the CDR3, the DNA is TGTGCCAGCAGCGTAGGGAGCGGGGAACATAGCTCCTACAATGAGCAGTTCTTC.

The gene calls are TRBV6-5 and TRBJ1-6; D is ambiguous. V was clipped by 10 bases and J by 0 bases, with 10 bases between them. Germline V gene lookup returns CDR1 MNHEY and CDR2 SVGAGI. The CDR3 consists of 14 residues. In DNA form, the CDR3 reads TGTGCCACCAACCTCGGCTCCTATAATTCACCCCTCCACTTT. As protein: CATNLGSYNSPLHF.

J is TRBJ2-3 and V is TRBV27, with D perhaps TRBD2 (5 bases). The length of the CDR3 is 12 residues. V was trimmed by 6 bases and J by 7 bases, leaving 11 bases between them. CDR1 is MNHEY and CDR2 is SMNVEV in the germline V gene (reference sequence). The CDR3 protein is CASRSTGYTQYF. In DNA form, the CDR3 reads TGTGCCAGCAGATCGACGGGGTATACGCAGTATTTT.

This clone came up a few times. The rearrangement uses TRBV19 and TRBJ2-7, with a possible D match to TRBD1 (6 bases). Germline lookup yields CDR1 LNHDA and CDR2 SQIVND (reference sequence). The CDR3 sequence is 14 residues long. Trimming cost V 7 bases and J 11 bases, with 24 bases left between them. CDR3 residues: CASNARDNPGIEYF. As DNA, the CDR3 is TGTGCCAGTAACGCACGGGACAACCCAGGGATAGAGTACTTC.

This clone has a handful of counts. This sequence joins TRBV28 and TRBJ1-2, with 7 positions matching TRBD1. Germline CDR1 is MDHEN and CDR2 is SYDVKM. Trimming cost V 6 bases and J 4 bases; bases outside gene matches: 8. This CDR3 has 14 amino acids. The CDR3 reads CASSLGGSSYGYTF. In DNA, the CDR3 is TGTGCCAGCAGCCTAGGGGGCAGCTCCTATGGCTACACCTTC.

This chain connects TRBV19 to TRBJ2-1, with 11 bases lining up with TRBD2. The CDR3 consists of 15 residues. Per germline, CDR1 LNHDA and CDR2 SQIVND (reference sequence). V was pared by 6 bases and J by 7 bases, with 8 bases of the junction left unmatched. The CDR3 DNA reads TGTGCCAGTAGCACGGGACTAGCGGCCTTTAATGAGCAGTTCTTC. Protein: CASSTGLAAFNEQFF.